This TCR beta chain was profiled in a study of shared clonotypes between healthy human individuals. V was cut by 8 bases and J by 2 bases, with 13 bases left in between. Germline-derived CDR1 and CDR2 are MGHDK and SYGVNS. There are 13 residues in the CDR3. Using immunoSEQ multiplex PCR, the repertoire was profiled, and TCRdb retains in-frame clones only, with some absent. The data contain more than 550,000 clones, 55% to 80% of them seen just once; the ten biggest clones take up 1.8%. Study observations and caveats: Naive subsets typically showed greater estimated richness than memory subsets.

As to this clone: Its antigen remains unknown.

J is TRBJ2-7 and V is TRBV25-1; weak D call: TRBD2 (6 bases). The sample consisted of memory CD4+ T cells sorted from blood. Documented subset: CD45RA-negative fraction. The receptor's source is a woman aged 25-40 years in good health. The CDR3 DNA follows: TGTGCCAGCCGTGGTAGCGGTCCCTACGAGCAGTACTTC. As protein: CASRGSGPYEQYF.